This T cell receptor beta chain was retrieved from a study of blood T cells in healthy people across ages. Study conclusions and caveats: There was no known CMV status for donors, so expanded clonotype changes were possibly confounded. Per million T cells, TCR beta diversity dropped roughly linearly as age increased.

Per sample, a minimum of 6.5 million PBMCs were isolated. Remarks on this clonotype: Its specificity is unknown.

Germline CDR1 reads SGHTA; CDR2 reads FQGNSA. The CDR3 covers 17 residues. A second roughly 6 to 12 cycle PCR used barcoded and J-beta primers. TCRdb itself ran the 5' RACE reads through MiXCR, one entry per CDR3 protein. The table lists hundreds of thousands of distinct CDR3 sequences, 45% to 55% of them singletons, with 20% to 25% in the top ten. The TCR comes from a man at least 80 years old in good health. Sequencing was carried out using blood. V gene TRBV7-2 combines with J gene TRBJ2-7, with TRBD2 identical over 11 bases. The last part of the DNA fits TRBJ2-5 better; the J call may be wrong. The CDR3 spells CASSLGASGGLRETQYF. As DNA, the CDR3 is TGTGCCAGCAGCTTAGGGGCTAGCGGGGGGTTACGAGAGACCCAGTACTTC.